One sample yielded the 2 T cell receptor beta chains listed below, sequenced in a study of T cells in Graves' hyperthyroidism and ophthalmopathy. Amplification yielded TCR beta CDR3 regions, with RNA transcripts as the source. The HTBI set primed first-round TCR CDR3 RT-PCR. TCRdb reprocessed the multiplex PCR reads with MiXCR, giving one entry per CDR3 protein. The sample holds about 760,000 distinct CDR3 sequences, over 35% seen once. Material: blood. The receptors stem from a woman between 40 and 50 years old with Graves' hyperthyroidism.

In its sample, this clonotype was seen a few times. This sequence joins TRBV7-9 and TRBJ1-1; the D is unclear. The CDR3 has 13 residues. The V gene lost 6 bases and the J gene lost 4 bases, with 12 bases spanning the gap. Germline lookup yields CDR1 SEHNR and CDR2 FQNEAQ (reference sequence). CDR3 nucleotide sequence: TGTGCCAGCAGTTACGAAGGGTCCACTGAAGCTTTCTTT. This encodes CASSYEGSTEAFF.

The chain is built from TRBV5-6 and TRBJ2-7; no clear D gene. Germline loops: CDR1 SGHDT, CDR2 YYEEEE. This CDR3 contains 14 residues. V lost 1 base and J 0 bases, leaving 8 bases between the germline ends. The CDR3 loop is CASSLRPRSYEQYF. CDR3 nucleotide sequence: TGTGCCAGCAGCTTGCGCCCCCGCTCCTACGAGCAGTACTTC. The full variable domain, rest sourced from reference TRBV5-6 and TRBJ2-7, is DAGVTQSPTHLIKTRGQQVTLRCSPKSGHDTVSWYQQALGQGPQFIFQYYEEEERQRGNFPDRFSGHQFPNYSSELNVNALLLGDSALYLCASSLRPRSYEQYFGPGTRLTVT.